A single sample gave rise to the 14 T cell receptor beta chains below, sequenced in a study of a mutant IDH1 vaccine in newly diagnosed glioma. Regarding time point: baseline, week 1 (first vaccination visit). Sample treatment: pre-vaccination baseline after standard-of-care therapy. Sequenced by immunoSEQ multiplex PCR; TCRdb stores in-frame clones only, minus some. The sample contains fewer than 50,000 clones, 80% to 95% of which appear only once. The sample in question was PBMCs, obtained from a glioma patient treated with radiotherapy, temozolomide or both. The receptors come from a man younger than 35 with glioma.

The chain is built from TRBV30 and TRBJ2-7, with a tentative D call TRBD2 (6 bases). Germline assignment: CDR1 GTSNPN and CDR2 SVGIG (reference sequence). Trimming took off 4 bases at V and 5 bases at J, with 15 bases between the two ends. This CDR3 is built from 13 residues. The CDR3 here is CAWTVGGFHEQYF. The CDR3 bases are TGTGCCTGGACCGTAGGAGGGTTCCACGAGCAGTACTTC. Using reference TRBV30 and TRBJ2-7 for the parts outside the CDR3, the full variable domain is SQTIHQWPATLVQPVGSPLSLECTVEGTSNPNLYWYRQAAGRGLQLLFYSVGIGQISSEVPQNLSASRPQDRQFILSSKKLLLSDSGFYLCAWTVGGFHEQYFGPGTRLTVT.

The chain is built from TRBV29-1 and TRBJ1-2; 8 bases match TRBD1. The CDR3 is made up of 14 amino acids. V lost 3 bases, J lost 4 bases, and 7 bases stayed unmatched. From germline, CDR1 is SQVTM and CDR2 ANQGSEA. As DNA, the CDR3 is TGCAGCGTTGAGGGGCAGGACAGGGCCTATGGCTACACCTTC. Protein: CSVEGQDRAYGYTF.

The gene calls are TRBV4-1 and TRBJ1-6; 9 bases align to TRBD1. Trimming took 4 bases from V and 10 from J; bases not matched to a gene: 11. Germline V CDR1 and CDR2: MGHRA, YSYEKL. CDR3 length equals 16 residues. For the CDR3, the DNA is TGCGCCAGCAGCCCCCAACAGGGGGCAGTGGAGTCACCCCTCCACTTT. Translation: CASSPQQGAVESPLHF.

A few counts support this clone. Additional DNA sequences in this sample encode the identical CDR3. This chain uses TRBV6-5 with TRBJ2-5; D may correspond to TRBD1 or TRBD2 (5 bases each). V lost 6 bases and J lost 5, with 13 bases in between. CDR3 length: 13 amino acids. The germline gives CDR1 MNHEY, CDR2 SVGAGI. As DNA, the CDR3 is TGTGCCAGCAGCCCCTCCGGGACCGAGACCCAGTACTTC. As protein: CASSPSGTETQYF.

J is TRBJ2-2 and V is TRBV30, with D perhaps matching TRBD1 (5 bases). Deletions cut 5 bases from V and 8 bases from J, with 9 bases between. CDR3 size: 11 residues. Germline V gives CDR1 GTSNPN, CDR2 SVGIG (reference sequence). The CDR3 DNA is TGTGCCTGGGGTTGGACAGGGGAGCTGTTTTTT. It specifies CAWGWTGELFF.

The chain carries TRBV7-8 and TRBJ2-7; D might be TRBD2 (6 bases). The CDR3 runs to 16 residues. V was pared by 1 base and J by 3 bases, with 16 bases between. Germline V CDR1 and CDR2: SGHVS, FQNEAQ. CDR3 residues: CASSLVAKDGSYEQYF. CDR3 nucleotide sequence: TGTGCCAGCAGCTTAGTGGCGAAGGACGGGAGCTACGAGCAGTACTTC.

The chain combines TRBV29-1 with TRBJ2-1, with D perhaps TRBD2 (5 bases). Germline CDR1 and CDR2: SQVTM and ANQGSEA. Trimming stripped 6 bases from V and 3 bases from J, with 15 bases between. The CDR3 runs 14 residues. This CDR3 reads CSVPGVSVYNEQFF. In DNA, the CDR3 is TGCAGCGTCCCCGGGGTTAGCGTCTACAATGAGCAGTTCTTC.

The J gene is TRBJ1-5, the V gene TRBV19; D is perhaps TRBD1 (5 bases). Germline V gene lookup returns CDR1 LNHDA and CDR2 SQIVND (reference sequence). The CDR3 extends over 16 amino acids. Trimming removed 5 bases from V and 0 bases from J, with 14 bases in between. CDR3 amino acids: CASSSLRQNSNQPQHF. The CDR3 nucleotides are TGTGCCAGTAGTTCTCTTCGACAGAATAGCAATCAGCCCCAGCATTTT.

The chain recombines TRBV6-1 with TRBJ1-3; the D is unclear. V was pared by 3 bases and J by 10 bases, with 16 bases between. The CDR3 contains 14 residues. Germline CDR1 reads MNHNS; CDR2 reads SASEGT. CDR3 sequence reads: CASSEGRPLETIYF. The DNA for the CDR3 is TGTGCCAGCAGTGAGGGCAGGCCTCTGGAGACCATATATTTT.

The gene calls are TRBV7-9 and TRBJ2-1; 8 nucleotides line up with TRBD1. The CDR3 is made up of 13 amino acids. V gave up 4 bases and J gave up 7 bases; unmatched junction bases: 3. Looked up from germline, CDR1 is SEHNR and CDR2 is FQNEAQ (reference sequence). The CDR3 loop is CASSSGQGNEQFF. In DNA, the CDR3 is TGTGCCAGCAGCTCAGGACAGGGTAATGAGCAGTTCTTC. Full variable domain (rest looked up from reference TRBV7-9 and TRBJ2-1): DTGVSQNPRHKITKRGQNVTFRCDPISEHNRLYWYRQTLGQGPEFLTYFQNEAQLEKSRLLSDRFSAERPKGSFSTLEIQRTEQGDSAMYLCASSSGQGNEQFFGPGTRLTVL.

V and J are TRBV30 and TRBJ1-2; D is uncertain. The germline V gene encodes CDR1 GTSNPN and CDR2 SVGIG (reference sequence). Trimming stripped 0 bases from V and 8 bases from J, with 10 bases between. The CDR3 has 12 amino acids. The CDR3 DNA sequence: TGTGCCTGGAGTGTGGGCGCCAGGGGCTACACCTTC. This encodes CAWSVGARGYTF.

The chain links TRBV29-1 to TRBJ2-2; no reliable D call. Germline CDR1 reads SQVTM; CDR2 reads ANQGSEA. The CDR3 has 14 amino acids. Trimming stripped 4 bases from V and 0 bases from J, with 9 bases between. The DNA of the CDR3 is TGCAGCGTTGCTCGGAGAACGAACACCGGGGAGCTGTTTTTT. Translating gives CSVARRTNTGELFF.

This clone was seen once. V is TRBV10-3 and J is TRBJ2-7; D uncertain. Trimming removed 6 bases from V and 6 bases from J, with 15 bases in between. The CDR3 runs to 13 residues. Germline CDR1 ENHRY, CDR2 SYGVKD. The CDR3 protein is CAIRDPGFIEQYF. DNA for the CDR3: TGTGCCATCAGGGACCCTGGATTTATCGAGCAGTACTTC.

The CDR3 bases are TGTGCCAGCAGCCAAAGAGAGCGGGAGGGGGCGCAGTATTTT. It yields the protein CASSQREREGAQYF. This rearrangement joins TRBV4-2 to TRBJ2-3; 10 nucleotides line up with TRBD2. Germline V gene sequence: CDR1 LGHNA, CDR2 YNFKEQ. V lost 2 bases and J lost 10; bases outside the gene matches: 6. The CDR3 loop spans 14 amino acids.